This TCR beta chain was recorded in a study of blood T cells in healthy people across ages. Study-level background: There was about one barcoded beta molecule captured by template switching per two T cells.

Every sample gave at least 5 micrograms of total RNA when it was extracted. Through a sample-barcoded 5' primer and a J-beta primer mix, a second PCR was run for roughly 6 to 12 cycles. A template-switch adaptor containing 12 random nucleotides labeled each cDNA molecule. TCRdb recomputed calls from the 5' RACE reads with MiXCR, one row per CDR3 protein. Of about 900,000 distinct CDR3 sequences listed, approximately 67% are singletons. The sample holds a few counts of this clonotype. This receptor was identified in a man aged 30 to 45 in good health. The sequencing sample was made of blood.

CDR3 protein: CASSYLGQSGANVLTF. The DNA of the CDR3 is TGTGCCAGCAGTTACTTAGGACAGTCTGGGGCCAACGTCCTGACTTTC. The chain joins TRBV6-2 or TRBV6-3 to TRBJ2-6; maybe TRBD1 (6 bases). CDR1 MNHEY and CDR2 SVGEGT come from the germline V gene. V gave up 1 base and J gave up 1 base, with 8 bases separating them. The CDR3 length is 16 residues.